This entry describes one TCR beta chain. This sample stems from a study of STAT5B mutations in CD4+ large granular lymphocyte leukemia. Method: immunoSEQ multiplex PCR; TCRdb's copy keeps in-frame clones and lacks some. The sample consists of approximately 32,000 clones, 70% to 90% of them appearing once. This clonotype was sampled from a human donor in good health. Sequencing was done on a sample of CD4+ T cells from blood buffy coats.

Here the CDR3 reads CASSGNPPGLIREADHEQYF. The CDR3 DNA is TGCGCCAGCAGCGGGAACCCCCCGGGACTCATACGAGAAGCTGACCACGAGCAGTACTTC. The rearrangement links TRBV5-1 to TRBJ2-7; perhaps TRBD2 as D (6 bases). This CDR3 comprises 20 residues. Trimming removed 4 bases at V and 5 bases at J, with 34 bases between. Germline CDR1 is SGHRS and CDR2 is YFSETQ. Full variable domain (rest looked up from reference TRBV5-1 and TRBJ2-7): KAGVTQTPRYLIKTRGQQVTLSCSPISGHRSVSWYQQTPGQGLQFLFEYFSETQRNKGNFPGRFSGRQFSNSRSEMNVSTLELGDSALYLCASSGNPPGLIREADHEQYFGPGTRLTVT.